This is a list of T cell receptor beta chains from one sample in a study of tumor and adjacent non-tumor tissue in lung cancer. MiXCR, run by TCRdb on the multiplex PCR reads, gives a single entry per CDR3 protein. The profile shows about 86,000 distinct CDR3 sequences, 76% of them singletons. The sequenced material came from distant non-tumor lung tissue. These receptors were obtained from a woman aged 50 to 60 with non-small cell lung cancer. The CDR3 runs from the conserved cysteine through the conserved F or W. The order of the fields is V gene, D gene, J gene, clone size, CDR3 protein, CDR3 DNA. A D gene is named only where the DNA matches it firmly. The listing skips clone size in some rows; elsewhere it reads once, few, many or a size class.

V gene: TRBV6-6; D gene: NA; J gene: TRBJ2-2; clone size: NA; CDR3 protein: CASSYGEYVGELYF; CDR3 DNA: TGTGCCAGCAGTTACGGGGAATATGTCGGGGAGCTGTATTTT
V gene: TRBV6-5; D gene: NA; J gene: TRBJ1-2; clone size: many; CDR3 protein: CASSQQGSNYGYTF; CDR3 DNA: TGTGCCAGCAGCCAACAGGGATCAAACTATGGCTACACCTTC
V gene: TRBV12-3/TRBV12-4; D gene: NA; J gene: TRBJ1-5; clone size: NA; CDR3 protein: CASSLVYSNQLQHF; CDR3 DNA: TGTGCCAGCAGTTTAGTGTATAGCAATCAGCTTCAGCATTTT
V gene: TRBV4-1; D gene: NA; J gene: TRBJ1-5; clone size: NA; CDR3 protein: CTSSQVPGSNLPQHF; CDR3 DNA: TGCACCAGCAGCCAAGTTCCCGGCAGCAATCTGCCCCAGCATTTT
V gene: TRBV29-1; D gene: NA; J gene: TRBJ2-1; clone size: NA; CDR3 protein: CSVAPRVSNEQFF; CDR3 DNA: TGTAGCGTTGCACCCCGGGTGAGCAATGAGCAGTTCTTC
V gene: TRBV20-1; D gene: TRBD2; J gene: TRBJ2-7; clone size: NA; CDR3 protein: CSPSTSGSTYEQYF; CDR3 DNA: TGCAGTCCTTCGACTAGCGGGTCCACCTACGAGCAGTACTTC
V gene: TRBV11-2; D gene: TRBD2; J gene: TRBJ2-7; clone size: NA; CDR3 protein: CASSIGLVGTYEQYF; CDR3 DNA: TGTGCCAGCAGCATCGGACTAGTGGGCACCTACGAACAGTACTTC
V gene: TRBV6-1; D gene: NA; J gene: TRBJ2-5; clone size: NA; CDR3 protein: CACGHRQETHYF; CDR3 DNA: TGCGCCTGCGGTCACAGACAAGAGACCCATTACTTC
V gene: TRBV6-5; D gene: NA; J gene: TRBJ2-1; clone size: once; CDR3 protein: CASRLGTSYNEQFF; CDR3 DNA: TGTGCCAGCAGATTAGGGACATCCTACAATGAGCAGTTCTTC
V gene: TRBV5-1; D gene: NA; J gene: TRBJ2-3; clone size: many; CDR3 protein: CASSSAGPSTDTQYF; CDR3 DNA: TGCGCCAGCAGCTCGGCGGGCCCGAGCACAGATACGCAGTATTTT
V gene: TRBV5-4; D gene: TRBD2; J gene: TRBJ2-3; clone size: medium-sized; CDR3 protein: CASSGLAGGRDTQYF; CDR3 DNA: TGTGCCAGCAGCGGACTAGCGGGAGGGAGGGATACGCAGTATTTT
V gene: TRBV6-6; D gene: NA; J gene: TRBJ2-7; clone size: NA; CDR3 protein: CASCMADSYEQYF; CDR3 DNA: TGTGCCAGCTGTATGGCGGACTCCTACGAGCAGTACTTC
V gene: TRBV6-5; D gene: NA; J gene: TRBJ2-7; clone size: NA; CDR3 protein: CASSFSMRVGEQYF; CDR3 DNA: TGTGCCAGCAGTTTTAGCATGAGGGTTGGCGAGCAGTACTTC
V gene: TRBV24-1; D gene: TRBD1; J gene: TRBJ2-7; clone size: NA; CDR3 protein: CATGEPGTGSSYEQYF; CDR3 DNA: TGTGCCACCGGTGAGCCTGGGACAGGGAGCTCCTACGAGCAGTACTTC
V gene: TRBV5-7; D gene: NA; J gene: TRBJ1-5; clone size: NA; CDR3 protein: CASSVNQNWNQPQHF; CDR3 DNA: TGTGCCAGCAGCGTTAATCAGAACTGGAATCAGCCCCAGCATTTT
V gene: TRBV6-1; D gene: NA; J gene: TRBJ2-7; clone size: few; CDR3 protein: CASSERKQGPYEQYF; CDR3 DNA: TGTGCCAGCAGTGAAAGAAAGCAGGGACCCTACGAGCAGTACTTC
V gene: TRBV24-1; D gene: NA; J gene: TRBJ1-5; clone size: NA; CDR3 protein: CATSDSDSRVDQPQHF; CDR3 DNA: TGTGCCACCAGTGACTCCGACAGCCGGGTTGATCAGCCCCAGCATTTT
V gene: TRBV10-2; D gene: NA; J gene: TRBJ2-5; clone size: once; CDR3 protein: CTSSLQVQETQYF; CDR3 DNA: TGCACCAGCAGCCTACAGGTTCAAGAGACCCAGTACTTC
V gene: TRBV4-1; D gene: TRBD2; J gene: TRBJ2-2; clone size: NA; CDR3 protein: CTSSWTSGHTGEPFF; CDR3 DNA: TGCACCAGCAGCTGGACTAGCGGGCACACTGGGGAGCCGTTTTTT
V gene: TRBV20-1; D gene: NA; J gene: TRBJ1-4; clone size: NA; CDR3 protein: CSVFMGSTDEKLLF; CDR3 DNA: TGCAGTGTTTTCATGGGGTCAACTGATGAAAAACTGCTTTTT
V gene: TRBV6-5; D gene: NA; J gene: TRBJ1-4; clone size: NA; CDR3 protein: CANNDGGGTNEKPFF; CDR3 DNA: TGTGCCAACAATGATGGGGGGGGTACTAATGAAAAACCGTTTTTT
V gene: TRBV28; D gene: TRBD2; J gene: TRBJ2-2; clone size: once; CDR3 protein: CASERLAGVAGGANTGELFF; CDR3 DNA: TGTGCCAGCGAACGTCTAGCGGGAGTTGCTGGCGGCGCGAACACCGGAGAGCTGTTTTTT
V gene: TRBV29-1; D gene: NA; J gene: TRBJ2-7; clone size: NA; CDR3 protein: CNVESGFTYEQYF; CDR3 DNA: TGCAACGTTGAAAGCGGATTCACCTACGAGCAGTACTTC
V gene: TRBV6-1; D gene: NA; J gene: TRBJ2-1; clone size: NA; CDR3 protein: CASMSGRSYNEQFF; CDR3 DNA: TGTGCCAGCATGTCAGGTAGATCCTACAATGAGCAGTTCTTC
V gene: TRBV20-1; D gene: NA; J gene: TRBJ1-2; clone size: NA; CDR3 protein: CNARGGSRGIYGYTF; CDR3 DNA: TGCAATGCTAGAGGGGGGAGTCGGGGGATCTATGGCTACACCTTC
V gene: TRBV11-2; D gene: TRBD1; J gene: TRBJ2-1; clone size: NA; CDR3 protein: CASSLEGAGELFF; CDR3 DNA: TGTGCCAGCAGCCTCGAGGGGGCCGGTGAGTTGTTCTTC
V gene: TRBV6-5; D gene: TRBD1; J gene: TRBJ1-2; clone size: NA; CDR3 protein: CTSRRDIETGSGYTF; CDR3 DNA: TGTACCAGCAGAAGGGATATCGAGACAGGGAGCGGCTATACCTTC
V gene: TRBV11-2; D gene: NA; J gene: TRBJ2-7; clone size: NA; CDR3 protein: CASSRKTGTISYGQYF; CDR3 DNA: TGTGCCAGCAGCAGAAAAACAGGGACCATTTCCTACGGGCAGTACTTC
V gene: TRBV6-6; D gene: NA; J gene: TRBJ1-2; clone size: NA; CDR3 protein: CASSYSRPTGGFGYTF; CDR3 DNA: TGTGCCAGCAGTTACTCGCGTCCGACTGGGGGCTTTGGCTACACCTTC
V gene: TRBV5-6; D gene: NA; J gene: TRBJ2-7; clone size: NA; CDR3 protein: CASSLWSQFTNEQYF; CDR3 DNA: TGTGCCAGCAGCTTGTGGAGCCAGTTTACCAACGAGCAGTACTTC
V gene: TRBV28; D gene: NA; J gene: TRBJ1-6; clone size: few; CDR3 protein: CASSQDSSNSPLHF; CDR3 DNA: TGTGCCAGCAGTCAGGACAGCTCTAATTCACCCCTCCACTTT
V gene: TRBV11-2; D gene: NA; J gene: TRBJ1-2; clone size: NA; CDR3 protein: CASSLEAASPFGYTF; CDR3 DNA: TGTGCCAGCAGCTTAGAGGCAGCTTCGCCATTTGGCTACACCTTC
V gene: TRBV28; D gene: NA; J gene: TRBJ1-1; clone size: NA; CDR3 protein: CASRPIGSNTEAFF; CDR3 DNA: TGTGCCAGCAGGCCCATCGGGTCGAACACTGAAGCTTTCTTT
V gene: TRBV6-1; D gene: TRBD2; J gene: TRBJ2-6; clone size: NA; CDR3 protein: CAGGGGPSEASVLTF; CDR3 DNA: TGTGCCGGCGGCGGGGGACCTAGTGAGGCAAGCGTCCTGACTTTC
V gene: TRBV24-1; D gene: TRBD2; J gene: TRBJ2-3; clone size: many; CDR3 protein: CATQLSGSTDTQYF; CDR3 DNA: TGTGCCACCCAACTTAGCGGGAGCACAGATACGCAGTATTTT
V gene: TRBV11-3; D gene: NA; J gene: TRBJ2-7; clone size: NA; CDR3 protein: CASGPLEGVGSELYF; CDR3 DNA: TGTGCCAGCGGCCCCCTTGAAGGAGTGGGGAGCGAGCTGTACTTC
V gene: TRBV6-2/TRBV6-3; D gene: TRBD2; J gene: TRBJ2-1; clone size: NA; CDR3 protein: CASSPGGAGLHKEQFF; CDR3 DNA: TGTGCCAGCTCCCCGGGGGGGGCGGGGTTACACAAAGAGCAGTTCTTC
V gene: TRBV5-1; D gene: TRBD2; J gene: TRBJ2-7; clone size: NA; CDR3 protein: CASSTNVAGKAYEQYF; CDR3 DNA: TGCGCCAGCAGCACCAACGTAGCGGGAAAAGCCTACGAGCAGTACTTC
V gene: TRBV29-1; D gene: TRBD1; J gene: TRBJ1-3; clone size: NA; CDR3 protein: CSASVTGAENTIYF; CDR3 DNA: TGCAGCGCATCCGTTACAGGGGCTGAAAACACCATATATTTT
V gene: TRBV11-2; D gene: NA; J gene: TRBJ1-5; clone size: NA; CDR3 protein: CASRLGPPGDHRQHF; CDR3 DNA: TGTGCCAGCAGATTAGGACCCCCAGGGGACCATAGGCAGCATTTT
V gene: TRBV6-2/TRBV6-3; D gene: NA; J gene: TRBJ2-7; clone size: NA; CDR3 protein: CARSYSPESYEQYF; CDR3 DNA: TGTGCCCGCAGTTACTCTCCTGAGTCCTACGAGCAGTACTTC
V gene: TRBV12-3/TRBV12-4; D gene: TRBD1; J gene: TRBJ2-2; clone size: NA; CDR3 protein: CASNLDRRNTGELFF; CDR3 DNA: TGTGCCAGCAATCTGGACAGGCGGAACACCGGGGAGCTGTTTTTT
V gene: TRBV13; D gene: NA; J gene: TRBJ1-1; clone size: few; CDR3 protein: CVSSGQCMNTEAFF; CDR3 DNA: TGTGTCAGCAGCGGCCAATGTATGAACACTGAAGCTTTCTTT
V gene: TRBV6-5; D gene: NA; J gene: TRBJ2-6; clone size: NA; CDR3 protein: CASSYGPPAGANVLAF; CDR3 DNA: TGTGCCAGCAGTTACGGGCCGCCGGCCGGGGCCAACGTCCTGGCTTTC
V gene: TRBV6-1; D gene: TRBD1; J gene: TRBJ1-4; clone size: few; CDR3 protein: CASCDHLGGTGNEKLFF; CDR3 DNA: TGTGCCAGTTGTGACCACCTCGGCGGGACAGGCAATGAAAAACTGTTTTTT
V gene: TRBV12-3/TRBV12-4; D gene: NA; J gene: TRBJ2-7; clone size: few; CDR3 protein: CASSSPQEGPYEQYF; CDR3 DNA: TGTGCCAGCAGTTCCCCACAGGAGGGGCCCTACGAGCAGTACTTC
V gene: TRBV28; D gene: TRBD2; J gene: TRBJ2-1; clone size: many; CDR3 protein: CAITGTSVNEQFF; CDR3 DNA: TGTGCCATTACCGGGACTAGCGTTAATGAGCAGTTCTTC
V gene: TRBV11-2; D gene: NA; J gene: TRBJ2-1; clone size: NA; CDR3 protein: CASSIEVSERAEQFF; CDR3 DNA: TGTGCCAGCAGCATAGAAGTTAGCGAGAGGGCTGAGCAGTTCTTT
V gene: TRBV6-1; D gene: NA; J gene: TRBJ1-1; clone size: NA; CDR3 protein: CASSEASLGVTEAFF; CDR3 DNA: TGTGCCAGCAGTGAAGCCTCACTAGGGGTCACTGAAGCTTTCTTT
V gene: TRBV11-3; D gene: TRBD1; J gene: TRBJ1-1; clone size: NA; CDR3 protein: CASSQTGVNTDAFF; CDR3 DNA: TGTGCCAGCAGCCAGACAGGGGTTAACACTGACGCTTTCTTT